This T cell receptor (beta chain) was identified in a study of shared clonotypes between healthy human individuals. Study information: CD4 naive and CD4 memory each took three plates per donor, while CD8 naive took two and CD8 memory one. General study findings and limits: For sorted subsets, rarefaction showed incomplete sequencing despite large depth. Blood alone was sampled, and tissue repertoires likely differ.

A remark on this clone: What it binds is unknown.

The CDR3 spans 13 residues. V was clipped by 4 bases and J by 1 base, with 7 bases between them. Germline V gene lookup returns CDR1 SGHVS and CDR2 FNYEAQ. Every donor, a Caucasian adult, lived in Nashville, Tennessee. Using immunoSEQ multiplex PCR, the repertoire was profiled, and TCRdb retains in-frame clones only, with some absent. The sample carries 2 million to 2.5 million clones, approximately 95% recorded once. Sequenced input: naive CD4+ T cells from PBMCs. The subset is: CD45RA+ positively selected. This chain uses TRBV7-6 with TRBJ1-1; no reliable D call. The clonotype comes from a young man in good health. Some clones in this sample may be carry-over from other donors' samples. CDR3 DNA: TGTGCCAGCAGCTCAGCGGCGAACACTGAAGCTTTCTTT. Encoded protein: CASSSAANTEAFF.